This TCR beta chain was captured in a study of CD8+ T cells in alopecia areata. After isolation, RNA underwent reverse transcription to generate cDNA as the sequencing template. Libraries were prepared by immunoSEQ multiplex PCR; TCRdb keeps only in-frame clonotypes and omits some of them. The sample includes 150,000 to 200,000 clones, about 60% of them seen just once. Trimming pared 3 bases from V and 2 bases from J, leaving 21 bases between. Per germline, CDR1 SQVTM and CDR2 ANQGSEA. This CDR3 is built from 17 residues. Treatment given: oral pan-JAK inhibitor, 5-10 mg twice daily. This material consisted of CD8+ T cells sorted from blood, taken at week 24, from a patient treated with tofacitinib. The sequence was collected from a human donor with alopecia areata. The J gene is TRBJ2-3, the V gene TRBV29-1; D is possibly TRBD2 (5 bases). The CDR3 spells CSVDSQGGEAVTDTQYF. For the CDR3, the DNA is TGCAGCGTTGACAGTCAAGGAGGTGAGGCCGTCACAGATACGCAGTATTTT.